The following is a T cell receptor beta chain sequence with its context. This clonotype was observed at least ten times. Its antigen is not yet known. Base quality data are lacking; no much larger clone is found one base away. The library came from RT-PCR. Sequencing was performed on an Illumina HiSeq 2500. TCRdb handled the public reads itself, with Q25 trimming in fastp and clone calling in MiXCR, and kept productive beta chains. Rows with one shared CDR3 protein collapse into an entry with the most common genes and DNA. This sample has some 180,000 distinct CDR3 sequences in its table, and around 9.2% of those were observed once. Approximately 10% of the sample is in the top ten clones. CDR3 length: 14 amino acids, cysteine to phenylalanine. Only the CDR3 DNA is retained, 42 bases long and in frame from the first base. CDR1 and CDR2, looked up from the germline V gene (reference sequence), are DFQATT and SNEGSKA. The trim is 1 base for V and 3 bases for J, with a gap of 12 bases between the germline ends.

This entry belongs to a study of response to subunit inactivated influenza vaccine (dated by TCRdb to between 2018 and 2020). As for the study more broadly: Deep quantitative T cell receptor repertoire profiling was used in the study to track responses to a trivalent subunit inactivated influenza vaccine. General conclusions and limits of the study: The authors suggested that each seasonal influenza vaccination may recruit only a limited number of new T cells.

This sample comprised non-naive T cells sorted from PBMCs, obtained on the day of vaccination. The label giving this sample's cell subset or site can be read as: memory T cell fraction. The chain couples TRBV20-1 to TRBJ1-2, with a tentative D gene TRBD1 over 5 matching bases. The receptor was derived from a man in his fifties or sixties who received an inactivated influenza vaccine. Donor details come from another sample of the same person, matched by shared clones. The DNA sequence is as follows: TGCAGTGCTAGAGGGGGGACGATTTACTATGGCTACACCTTC. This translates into CSARGGTIYYGYTF.